The clone carrying this TCR beta chain was recorded only once. This CDR3 is also generated by other DNA sequences in the sample. This entry belongs to a study of somatic mutations in cytotoxic T cells in rheumatoid arthritis. Some clones are missing from TCRdb's copy, which holds only in-frame ones; the method was immunoSEQ multiplex PCR. The repertoire holds around 20,000 clones, over 80% seen once, with 9.5% to 12% in the top ten. The CDR3 extends over 15 amino acids. CDR1 is LGHNA, CDR2 YSLEER, per germline. Trimming took off 1 base at V and 0 bases at J, with 10 bases between the two ends. The receptor comes from a young man with rheumatoid arthritis. The sequenced material came from CD8+ T cells sorted from blood. This chain connects TRBV4-3 to TRBJ2-7, with D perhaps TRBD2 (6 bases). CDR3 bases: TGCGCCAGCAGCCAAGGGCGGGACCGCTCCTACGAGCAGTACTTC. Its translation is CASSQGRDRSYEQYF.